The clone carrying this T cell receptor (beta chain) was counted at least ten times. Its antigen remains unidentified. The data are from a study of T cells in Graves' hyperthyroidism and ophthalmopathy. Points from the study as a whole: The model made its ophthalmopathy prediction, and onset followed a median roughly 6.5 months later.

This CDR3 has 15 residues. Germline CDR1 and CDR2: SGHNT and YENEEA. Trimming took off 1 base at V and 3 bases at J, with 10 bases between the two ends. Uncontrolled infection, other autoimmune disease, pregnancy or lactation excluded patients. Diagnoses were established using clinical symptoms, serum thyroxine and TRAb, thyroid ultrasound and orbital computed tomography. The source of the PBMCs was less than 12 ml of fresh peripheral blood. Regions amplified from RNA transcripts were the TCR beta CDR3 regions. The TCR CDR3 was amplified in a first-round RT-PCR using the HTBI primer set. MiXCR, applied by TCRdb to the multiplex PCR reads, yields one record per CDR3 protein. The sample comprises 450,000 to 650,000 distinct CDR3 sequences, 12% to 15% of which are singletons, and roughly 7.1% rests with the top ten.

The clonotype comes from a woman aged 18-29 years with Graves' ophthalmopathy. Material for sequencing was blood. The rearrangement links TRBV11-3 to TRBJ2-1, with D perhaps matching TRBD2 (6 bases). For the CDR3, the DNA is TGTGCCAGCAGCTTAGTGGGGGGAGACTACAATGAGCAGTTCTTC. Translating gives CASSLVGGDYNEQFF.